Shown below are 26 T cell receptor beta chains from a single sample sequenced in a study of control samples from healthy donors and cancer patients. Libraries were prepared by immunoSEQ multiplex PCR; TCRdb keeps only in-frame clonotypes and omits some of them. The sample yields about 160,000 clones, just under 95% seen once. The sequencing input was blood. These receptors were obtained from a woman aged 60 to 75 in good health.

In the case of this clone: A read error may account for a junction end that differs from germline. In DNA form, the CDR3 reads TGTGCCAGCATTTACGACGGGGGCACAGATACGCAGTATTTT. Translated: CASIYDGGTDTQYF. V gene TRBV6-2 or TRBV6-3 combines with J gene TRBJ2-3; D is possibly TRBD2 (5 bases). The CDR3 is made up of 14 amino acids. Germline V gene sequence: CDR1 MNHEY, CDR2 SVGEGT.

The V and J genes are TRBV19 and TRBJ2-5, with 8 bases fitting TRBD1. The CDR3 is 17 amino acids. CDR1 is LNHDA and CDR2 is SQIVND in the germline V gene (reference sequence). The V gene end was trimmed by 0 bases and the J gene end by 1 base; junction bases not matched to a gene: 7. The CDR3 region has the DNA TGTGCCAGTAGTATAGATGGGGCAGGGGGCCCCCAAGAGACCCAGTACTTC. Its protein is CASSIDGAGGPQETQYF.

This clone was seen only once. Likely a read error: the CDR3 ends without its conserved phenylalanine or tryptophan. Because the CDR3's place on the DNA is in doubt, the DNA is left out and the CDR3 is given as listed by TCRdb. CDR3 amino acids: CASSFVRAD. The genes are TRBV7-9 and TRBJ1-1. The CDR3 numbers 9 amino acids, ends counted. Looked up from germline, CDR1 is SEHNR and CDR2 is FQNEAQ (reference sequence).

The CDR3 region has the DNA TGTGCCAGCAGTGATCCCACCACAGATACGCAGTATTTT. It codes for CASSDPTTDTQYF. The rearrangement uses TRBV25-1 and TRBJ2-3; D remains unclear. From germline, CDR1 is MGHDK and CDR2 SYGVNS. V was trimmed by 3 bases and J by 2 bases, leaving 6 bases between them. The length of the CDR3 is 13 residues.

V gene TRBV5-1 combines with J gene TRBJ2-7; possibly TRBD1 for D (5 bases). The V end was cut by 4 bases, the J end by 5 bases, with 25 bases between. This CDR3 has 17 residues. Per germline, CDR1 SGHRS and CDR2 YFSETQ. In DNA, the CDR3 is TGCGCCAGCAGCCCCTATGCCTCGGCAGGGCCTTCCCACGAGCAGTACTTC. Translation gives CASSPYASAGPSHEQYF.

The rearrangement links TRBV6-1 to TRBJ1-6; D is unresolved. Germline V lookup: CDR1 MNHNS, CDR2 SASEGT. The CDR3 has 17 residues. Trimming removed 1 base from V and 4 bases from J, with 14 bases in between. Written as DNA, the CDR3 is TGTGCCAGCAGTGAAGTGGCAACTTACCAATATAATTCACCCCTCCACTTT. Encoded protein: CASSEVATYQYNSPLHF.

This sequence joins TRBV19 and TRBJ1-5; D unclear. The V gene lost 7 bases and the J gene lost 11 bases, with 15 bases spanning the gap. Germline loops: CDR1 LNHDA, CDR2 SQIVND (reference sequence). The CDR3 totals 12 residues. CDR3 in amino acids: CASTTSGRTQHF. Written as DNA, the CDR3 is TGTGCCAGTACCACATCCGGGAGAACCCAGCATTTT. The whole variable domain, remainder taken from reference TRBV19 and TRBJ1-5, is DGGITQSPKYLFRKEGQNVTLSCEQNLNHDAMYWYRQDPGQGLRLIYYSQIVNDFQKGDIAEGYSVSREKKESFPLTVTSAQKNPTAFYLCASTTSGRTQHFGDGTRLSIL.

The chain is built from TRBV6-2 or TRBV6-3 and TRBJ1-1; 8 bases are shared with TRBD1. V lost 6 bases, J lost 0 bases, and 6 bases stayed unmatched. The germline gives CDR1 MNHEY, CDR2 SVGEGT. The CDR3 length is 15 residues. In DNA form, the CDR3 reads TGTGCCAGCAGCCACGGGGGACAGGTGAACACTGAAGCTTTCTTT. The encoded protein is CASSHGGQVNTEAFF.

This clone was detected a few times. The chain recombines TRBV5-5 with TRBJ2-7; D perhaps matches TRBD1 (6 bases). The CDR3 is made up of 13 amino acids. The V gene's germline CDR1 is SGHKS and CDR2 YYEKEE (reference sequence). V was shortened by 7 bases and J by 4 bases, with 15 bases between the two germline ends. The chain's CDR3 is CASSPDRPYEQYF. Here the CDR3 DNA reads TGTGCCAGCTCTCCGGACAGACCGTACGAGCAGTACTTC.

This chain links TRBV3-1 (or the pseudogene TRBV3-2) with TRBJ2-3; 8 bases match TRBD2. Looked up from germline, CDR1 is LGHDT and CDR2 is YNNKEL (reference sequence). The CDR3 covers 17 residues. The ends lost 0 bases at V and 3 bases at J; junction bases unmatched: 8. The CDR3 here is CASSQDPGGGRTDTQYF. As DNA, the CDR3 is TGTGCCAGCAGCCAAGATCCCGGGGGGGGCCGGACAGATACGCAGTATTTT.

The J gene is TRBJ2-4, the V gene TRBV4-3, with a tentative D call TRBD2 (5 bases). The germline gives CDR1 LGHNA, CDR2 YSLEER. This CDR3 comprises 16 residues. V was trimmed by 3 bases and J by 0 bases, leaving 12 bases between them. CDR3 nucleotide sequence: TGCGCCAGCAGCCAGGGCCCTGGACTAGCCAAAAACATTCAGTACTTC. Its protein is CASSQGPGLAKNIQYF.

The V call is TRBV6-5, the J call TRBJ1-1; D gene ambiguous. Germline-derived CDR1 and CDR2 are MNHEY and SVGAGI. The CDR3 spans 14 residues. V was shortened by 3 bases and J by 0 bases, with 8 bases between the two germline ends. The chain's CDR3 is CASSYGDMNTEAFF. In DNA form, the CDR3 reads TGTGCCAGCAGTTATGGAGACATGAACACTGAAGCTTTCTTT.

V is TRBV7-9 and J is TRBJ2-1; 7 nucleotides align to TRBD2. J was trimmed by 9 bases and V by 5 bases; bases with no gene match: 4. Looked up from germline, CDR1 is SEHNR and CDR2 is FQNEAQ (reference sequence). The CDR3 totals 12 residues. The CDR3 loop reads CASSPAGVEQFF. The CDR3 DNA is TGTGCCAGCAGCCCCGCGGGGGTTGAGCAGTTCTTC.

This chain uses TRBV7-9 with TRBJ1-1; no clear D. The ends were cut back, 2 bases at V and 3 bases at J, with 7 bases in the middle. The CDR3 covers 13 residues. CDR1 is SEHNR, CDR2 FQNEAQ, per germline (reference sequence). CDR3 residues: CASSLRWDTEAFF. DNA for the CDR3: TGTGCCAGCAGCTTACGGTGGGACACTGAAGCTTTCTTT.

The gene calls are TRBV6-2 or TRBV6-3 and TRBJ2-1, with 9 bases fitting TRBD2. Germline loops: CDR1 MNHEY, CDR2 SVGEGT. Unmatched junction bases numbered 8, after V lost 2 bases and J lost 15 bases. The CDR3 length is 13 residues. The CDR3 coding sequence is TGTGCCAGCAGTTACGGCCTAGCGGGGTTTGGGTTCTTC. Its protein product is CASSYGLAGFGFF.

This clone was detected a few times. The V call is TRBV7-2, the J call TRBJ2-7; 7 bases match TRBD1. The CDR3 runs 15 residues. CDR1 and CDR2 (germline): SGHTA, FQGNSA. Germline trimming cut 1 base from V and 6 bases from J; bases unmatched to any gene: 9. The CDR3: CASSLVGTDGGEQYF. In DNA, the CDR3 is TGTGCCAGCAGCTTAGTTGGGACAGACGGAGGCGAGCAGTACTTC.

The chain couples TRBV7-3 to TRBJ2-2; D possibly uses TRBD1 or TRBD2 (5 bases each). CDR3 length equals 14 residues. Trimming pared 5 bases from V and 5 bases from J, leaving 12 bases between. Germline loops: CDR1 SGHTA, CDR2 FQGTGA. CDR3 in amino acids: CASSPGTRTGELFF. In nucleotides, the CDR3 is TGTGCCAGCAGCCCCGGGACCAGAACCGGGGAGCTGTTTTTT.

The chain employs TRBV18 and TRBJ2-3, with TRBD2 identical over 16 bases. The junction had 1 base not matched to a gene; V was cut back by 0 bases and J by 4 bases. Per the germline V gene, CDR1 is KGHSH and CDR2 is LQKENI. The length of the CDR3 is 17 residues. As DNA, the CDR3 is TGTGCCAGCTCACCACCGGGACTAGCGGGGGGGGCAGATACGCAGTATTTT. Protein product: CASSPPGLAGGADTQYF. The full variable domain, with the rest looked up from reference TRBV18 and TRBJ2-3, is NAGVMQNPRHLVRRRGQEARLRCSPMKGHSHVYWYRQLPEEGLKFMVYLQKENIIDESGMPKERFSAEFPKEGPSILRIQQVVRGDSAAYFCASSPPGLAGGADTQYFGPGTRLTVL.

The chain recombines TRBV30 with TRBJ1-1; D gene ambiguous. Per germline, CDR1 GTSNPN and CDR2 SVGIG (reference sequence). The CDR3 extends over 12 amino acids. Trimming cost V 2 bases and J 2 bases, with 6 bases left between them. CDR3 nucleotides: TGTGCCTGGAGTTGGGGAAACACTGAAGCTTTCTTT. Translated, it gives CAWSWGNTEAFF. Filled out from reference TRBV30 and TRBJ1-1, the complete variable domain reads SQTIHQWPATLVQPVGSPLSLECTVEGTSNPNLYWYRQAAGRGLQLLFYSVGIGQISSEVPQNLSASRPQDRQFILSSKKLLLSDSGFYLCAWSWGNTEAFFGQGTRLTVV.

V and J are TRBV7-9 and TRBJ2-7, with a possible D match to TRBD1 (5 bases). V gave up 2 bases and J gave up 4 bases, with 12 bases separating them. The CDR3 contains 14 residues. Germline assignment: CDR1 SEHNR and CDR2 FQNEAQ (reference sequence). CDR3 protein: CASSLRGQGYEQYF. The CDR3 region has the DNA TGTGCCAGCAGCTTAAGAGGCCAGGGATACGAGCAGTACTTC.

The chain combines TRBV6-2 or TRBV6-3 with TRBJ1-2, with a tentative D call TRBD1 (5 bases). The CDR3 totals 14 residues. The V end was cut by 6 bases, the J end by 9 bases, with 20 bases between. CDR1 and CDR2 from the germline V gene are MNHEY and SVGEGT. For the CDR3, the DNA is TGTGCCAGCAGCCTGGGCGCAGGCGGGGCGAGCTACACCTTC. Protein sequence: CASSLGAGGASYTF.

The chain is built from TRBV19 and TRBJ1-2, with D possibly being TRBD1 (6 bases). This CDR3 spans 15 amino acids. Germline V gene lookup returns CDR1 LNHDA and CDR2 SQIVND (reference sequence). V was shortened by 2 bases and J by 4 bases, with 14 bases between the two germline ends. Here the CDR3 reads CASSILTGPGYGYTF. CDR3 nucleotide sequence: TGTGCCAGTAGTATATTGACAGGTCCCGGCTATGGCTACACCTTC.

This sequence joins TRBV6-2 or TRBV6-3 and TRBJ1-5; no firm D call. Germline V gives CDR1 MNHEY, CDR2 SVGEGT. This CDR3 contains 15 residues. Trimming removed 0 bases at V and 9 bases at J, with 15 bases between. DNA for the CDR3: TGTGCCAGCAGTTACTCAGGGTCAAGGGCCCTGCCCCAGCATTTT. This translates into CASSYSGSRALPQHF.

The J gene is TRBJ2-5, the V gene TRBV5-4; 7 nucleotides align to TRBD1. CDR1 and CDR2 from the germline V gene are SGHNT and YYREEE (reference sequence). The CDR3 consists of 15 residues. Trimming at V came to 3 bases and at J to 3 bases, leaving 8 bases not matched to a gene. The chain's CDR3 is CASSSANRGKETQYF. In DNA, the CDR3 is TGTGCCAGCAGCTCCGCTAACAGGGGCAAAGAGACCCAGTACTTC. Full variable domain (outside the CDR3, taken from reference TRBV5-4 and TRBJ2-5): ETGVTQSPTHLIKTRGQQVTLRCSSQSGHNTVSWYQQALGQGPQFIFQYYREEENGRGNFPPRFSGLQFPNYSSELNVNALELDDSALYLCASSSANRGKETQYFGPGTRLLVL.

The rearrangement links TRBV4-1 to TRBJ2-5; 14 bases fit TRBD2. The CDR3 has 22 amino acids. Germline lookup yields CDR1 MGHRA and CDR2 YSYEKL. The ends lost 3 bases at V and 5 bases at J; junction bases unmatched: 23. The CDR3 is CASSHRGLAGLAGGKGPETQYF. CDR3 sequence (DNA): TGCGCCAGCAGCCACCGAGGGTTGGCTGGACTAGCGGGGGGTAAGGGCCCGGAGACCCAGTACTTC.

This chain uses TRBV5-1 with TRBJ2-1; D unresolved. CDR1 and CDR2 from the germline V gene are SGHRS and YFSETQ. V was cut by 0 bases and J by 4 bases, with 8 bases left in between. The CDR3 covers 14 residues. The chain's CDR3 is CASSLELPYNEQFF. CDR3 nucleotide sequence: TGCGCCAGCAGCTTGGAACTACCTTACAATGAGCAGTTCTTC.